This section outlines one TCR beta chain sequence together with its context. Antigen unknown. The data were obtained in a study of cytomegalovirus exposure and HLA in healthy donors. The CDR3 spans 16 residues. The germline V and J ends were trimmed by 0 bases and 4 bases, with 15 bases remaining between them. Germline V CDR1 and CDR2: LGHNT, FRNRAP. Study-level findings and limits: Association with HLA alleles at 0.05 false discovery rate was found for roughly 17,000 TCR beta sequences in a later analysis.

A multiplex PCR was run with 60 Vbeta primers and 13 Jbeta primers. This table comes from immunoSEQ multiplex PCR, and its TCRdb copy is limited to in-frame clones, with some not included. The sample carries 150,000 or so clones, 75% to 80% recorded once. The TCR comes from a woman in her forties or fifties in good health and CMV-seropositive. The chain employs TRBV12-5 and TRBJ1-1, with no clear D. The source material was PBMCs. CDR3 sequence (DNA): TGTGCTAGTGGTTTGGTACGGGGTGCAGAAGGCACTGAAGCTTTCTTT. It is translated as CASGLVRGAEGTEAFF.